This T cell receptor (beta chain) was captured in a study of blood T cell repertoires in COVID-19 (dated by TCRdb to 2018 to 2021). Context from the whole study: Collaborator samples came from the United States, Italy and Spain and covered acute and convalescent phases of COVID-19. The sample metadata nearly always contained a de-identified subject ID, COVID-19 status, age in years and sex. Where available, HLA class I and class II types were obtained from metadata supplied by the sample provider rather than from assay-based typing. The dataset comprised deeply sampled blood TCRbeta repertoires from subjects exposed to, actively infected with, or recovered from COVID-19. The material from the prospective study consisted of cDNA or gDNA derived from T cells, B-cell-depleted T cells, or PBMCs. The samples were drawn from two sources: the first 160 participants of the ongoing ImmuneRACE study, and 1,200 or so subjects contributed by 6 global collaborators. A freely available public database, intended as a resource for researchers studying the immune response to SARS-CoV-2, is where the repertoires were released. What the study reported, not specific to this receptor: Clinical and demographic metadata were provided uncurated, with the amount varying by source and participant.

Turning to this clone: Which antigen it targets is not known. No base qualities exist here, and no much larger clone lies one base off it.

TCRbeta CDR3 regions were amplified from genomic DNA by means of the immunoSEQ Assay, a bias-controlled multiplex PCR. Per the source publication's procedure: The number of nucleated cells in each sample was estimated by amplification of reference gene primers within the assay. To quantify the absolute abundance of each unique TCRbeta CDR3 rearrangement, sequence reads were collapsed and filtered. For each sample, productive Simpson clonality was calculated by taking the square root of Simpson's diversity index across productive rearrangements. Not all clones reach the TCRdb copy of this immuneACCESS table, which keeps in-frame sequences only. Checked studies attribute under half of the gap to unresolved V genes and leave the rest unexplained. The DNA was the basis for D and trimming; V, J and clone size are from that table. The sample contains around 36,000 clones, around nine tenths of them found a single time. The top ten constitute roughly 6.2% of the sample.

Collaborating institutions collected whole blood in K2EDTA tubes following their own protocols. Collaborator samples were shipped for TCRbeta analysis as frozen whole blood, isolated PBMCs, or DNA extracted from either sample type. V has 4 bases trimmed and J has 0 bases trimmed; junction bases matching no gene number 15. The CDR3 holds 19 amino acids from the cysteine to the phenylalanine. The sequence is cut down to CDR3 DNA, 57 bases in frame from base 1. Sequences MDHEN (CDR1) and SYDVKM (CDR2) are obtained from the germline V gene. The chain is encoded by TRBV28 joined to TRBJ1-5; 7 central nucleotides agree with TRBD1. Sequencing input: peripheral blood. The sequence derives from a human donor in a cohort sampled during active COVID-19. The bases are TGTGCCAGCAGTTCCCTCTTCACGGACAGGACAGATAGCAATCAGCCCCAGCATTTT. This sequence encodes CASSSLFTDRTDSNQPQHF.